The clone carrying this TCR beta chain was seen a single time. Its antigen is as yet unknown. The sample comes from a study of identifying expanded T cells in peripheral blood. Collection occurred without any documented infections or immune events in donors. In germline, CDR1 is MNHNS, CDR2 SASEGT. The CDR3 runs 13 residues. Trimming left V 4 bases short and J 6 bases short, with 12 bases between. Study-level findings and limits: Variance in clone template counts between approximately two-week samples significantly increased with total template count across all healthy donors. Differentially abundant clones: roughly 1.2 between replicates, just under 17 at two to three weeks, under 25 at four.

The data were produced by immunoSEQ multiplex PCR, yet TCRdb's version contains in-frame clones alone and is incomplete. The sample holds some 95,000 clones, around 90% seen once. Sequenced material: blood. The sequence came from a person between 18 and 69 years old in good health. The genes are TRBV6-1 and TRBJ1-2; D is perhaps TRBD1 (6 bases). The CDR3 sequence: CASSATGQNGYTF. In nucleotides, the CDR3 is TGTGCCAGCAGTGCAACAGGGCAAAATGGCTACACCTTC.